The clone carrying this T cell receptor beta chain has a count of ten or more. The antigen remains unidentified. This specimen comes from a study of T cells in Graves' hyperthyroidism and ophthalmopathy. Overall study findings and caveats: Most thyroid clonotypes that were expanded above 0.001 also turned up in blood. Ophthalmopathy and stable hyperthyroidism were separated by a 13 V-J model.

Amplification of TCR beta CDR3 regions was performed using RNA transcripts as template. The TCR CDR3 was amplified in a first-round RT-PCR using the HTBI primer set. MiXCR, applied by TCRdb to the multiplex PCR reads, yields one record per CDR3 protein. The table lists 490,000 or so distinct CDR3 sequences, 46% of them singletons. Uncontrolled infection, other autoimmune disease, pregnancy or lactation barred patients from enrollment. The ends were cut back, 6 bases at V and 6 bases at J, with 11 bases in the middle. The germline gives CDR1 SQVTM, CDR2 ANQGSEA. The CDR3 runs 12 residues. This clonotype was sampled from an adult woman with Graves' disease, either hyperthyroidism or ophthalmopathy (not recorded which). The sequencing input was peripheral blood or thyroid tissue (not recorded which). The rearrangement uses TRBV29-1 and TRBJ1-4; D might be TRBD1 (5 bases). CDR3 sequence: CSVSKGDEKLFF. The CDR3 DNA is TGCAGCGTCAGCAAAGGGGATGAAAAACTGTTTTTT.